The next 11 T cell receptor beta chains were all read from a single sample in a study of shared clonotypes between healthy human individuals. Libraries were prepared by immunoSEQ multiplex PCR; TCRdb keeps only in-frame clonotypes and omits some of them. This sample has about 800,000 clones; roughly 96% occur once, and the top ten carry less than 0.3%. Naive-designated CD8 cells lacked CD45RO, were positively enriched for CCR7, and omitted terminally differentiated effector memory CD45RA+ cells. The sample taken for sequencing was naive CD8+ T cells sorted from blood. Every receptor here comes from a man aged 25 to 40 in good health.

CDR3 nucleotides: TGTGCCAGCTCACCACCGGCGGGAGTGGGAGATACGCAGTATTTT. Its translation: CASSPPAGVGDTQYF. The chain couples TRBV18 to TRBJ2-3, with 7 nucleotides matching TRBD2. Germline V lookup: CDR1 KGHSH, CDR2 LQKENI. This CDR3 has 15 residues. Trimming at V came to 0 bases and at J to 5 bases, leaving 5 bases not matched to a gene.

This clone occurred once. The DNA for the CDR3 is TGTGCCAGCATACCCCAGGGTTACGGGGAGCTGTTTTTT. Its translation is CASIPQGYGELFF. The J gene is TRBJ2-2, the V gene TRBV7-9, with D perhaps matching TRBD1 (5 bases). Germline V gives CDR1 SEHNR, CDR2 FQNEAQ (reference sequence). V lost 7 bases and J 7 bases, leaving 13 bases between the germline ends. This CDR3 comprises 13 residues.

CDR3 residues: CASSLSSLGTGGNYGYTF. The CDR3 DNA reads as TGTGCCAGCAGTTTATCCTCCCTGGGGACAGGGGGAAACTATGGCTACACCTTC. The chain uses TRBV28 and TRBJ1-2; 11 nucleotides line up with TRBD1. This CDR3 contains 18 residues. Per germline, CDR1 MDHEN and CDR2 SYDVKM. J lost 2 bases, V lost 1 base, and 9 bases had no gene match.

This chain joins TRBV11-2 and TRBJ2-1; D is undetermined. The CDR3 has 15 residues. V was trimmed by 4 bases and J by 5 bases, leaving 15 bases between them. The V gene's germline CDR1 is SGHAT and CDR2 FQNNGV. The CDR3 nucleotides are TGTGCCAGCAGCTCAATTAAATCCCTCCACAATGAGCAGTTCTTC. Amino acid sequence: CASSSIKSLHNEQFF.

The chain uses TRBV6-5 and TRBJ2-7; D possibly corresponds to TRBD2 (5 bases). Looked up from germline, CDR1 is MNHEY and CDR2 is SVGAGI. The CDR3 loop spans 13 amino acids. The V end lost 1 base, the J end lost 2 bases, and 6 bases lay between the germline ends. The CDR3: CASSYYGTYEQYF. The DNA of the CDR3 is TGTGCCAGCAGTTACTACGGGACCTACGAGCAGTACTTC.

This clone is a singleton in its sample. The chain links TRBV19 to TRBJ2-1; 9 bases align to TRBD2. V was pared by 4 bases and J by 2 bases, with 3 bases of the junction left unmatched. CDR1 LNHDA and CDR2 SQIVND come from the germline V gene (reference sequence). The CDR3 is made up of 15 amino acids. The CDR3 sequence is CASSSTSGPYNEQFF. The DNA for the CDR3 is TGTGCCAGTAGTAGTACTAGCGGGCCCTACAATGAGCAGTTCTTC.

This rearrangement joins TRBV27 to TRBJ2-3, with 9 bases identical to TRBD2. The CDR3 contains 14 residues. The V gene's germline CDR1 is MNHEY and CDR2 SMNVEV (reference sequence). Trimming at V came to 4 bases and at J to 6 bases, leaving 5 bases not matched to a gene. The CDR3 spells CASSWVAGADTQYF. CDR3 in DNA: TGTGCCAGCAGTTGGGTAGCGGGGGCGGATACGCAGTATTTT.

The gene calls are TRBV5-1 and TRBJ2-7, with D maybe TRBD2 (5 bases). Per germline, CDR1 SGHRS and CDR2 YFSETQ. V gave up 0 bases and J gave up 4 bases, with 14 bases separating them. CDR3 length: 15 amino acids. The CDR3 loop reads CASSLGWGSGYEQYF. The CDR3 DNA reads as TGCGCCAGCAGCTTGGGCTGGGGTTCGGGATACGAGCAGTACTTC.

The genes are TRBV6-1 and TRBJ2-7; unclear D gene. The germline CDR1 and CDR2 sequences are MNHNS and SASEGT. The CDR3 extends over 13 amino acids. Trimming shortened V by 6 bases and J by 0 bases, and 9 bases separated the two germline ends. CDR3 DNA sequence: TGTGCCAGCAGCTTTAGCATCTCCTACGAGCAGTACTTC. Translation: CASSFSISYEQYF.

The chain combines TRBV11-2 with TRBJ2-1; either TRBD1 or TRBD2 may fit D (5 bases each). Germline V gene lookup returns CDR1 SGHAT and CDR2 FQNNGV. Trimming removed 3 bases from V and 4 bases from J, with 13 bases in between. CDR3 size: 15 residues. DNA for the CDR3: TGTGCCAGCAGCTTTCGGGACGGGACGTACAATGAGCAGTTCTTC. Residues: CASSFRDGTYNEQFF. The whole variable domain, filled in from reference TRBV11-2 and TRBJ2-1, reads EAGVAQSPRYKIIEKRQSVAFWCNPISGHATLYWYQQILGQGPKLLIQFQNNGVVDDSQLPKDRFSAERLKGVDSTLKIQPAKLEDSAVYLCASSFRDGTYNEQFFGPGTRLTVL.

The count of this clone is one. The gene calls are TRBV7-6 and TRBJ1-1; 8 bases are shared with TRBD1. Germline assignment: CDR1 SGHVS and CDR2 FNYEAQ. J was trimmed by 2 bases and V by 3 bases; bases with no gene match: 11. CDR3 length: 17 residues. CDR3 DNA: TGTGCCAGCAGCTTTGCTGACAGGGGACTTTTAAACACTGAAGCTTTCTTT. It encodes CASSFADRGLLNTEAFF.